This T cell receptor (beta chain) was identified in a study of blood T cells in healthy people across ages. Study-level background: Template switching recovered approximately one barcoded beta molecule for every two T cells.

General study points: Diversity of TCR beta per million T cells declined in a roughly linear way with age.

Next came a second PCR, run for about 7 to 12 cycles, which used a sample-barcoded 5' primer along with a J-beta primer mix. TCRdb reprocessed the 5' RACE reads via MiXCR and lists one record per CDR3 protein. This repertoire shows 1.6 million or so distinct CDR3 sequences, about 35% found once; its top ten account for about 10%. The germline V gene has CDR1 DFQATT and CDR2 SNEGSKA (reference sequence). The CDR3 covers 16 residues. V lost 1 base, J lost 7 bases, and 11 bases stayed unmatched. About this clonotype itself: Antigen specificity is unknown.

The source is a woman aged 30 to 39 in good health. Sequencing was performed on blood. V and J are TRBV20-1 and TRBJ2-5, with 11 bases matching TRBD2. CDR3 loop: CSARAQGSGGGGTQYF. The CDR3 DNA is TGCAGTGCTAGAGCCCAGGGTAGCGGGGGGGGTGGGACCCAGTACTTC.